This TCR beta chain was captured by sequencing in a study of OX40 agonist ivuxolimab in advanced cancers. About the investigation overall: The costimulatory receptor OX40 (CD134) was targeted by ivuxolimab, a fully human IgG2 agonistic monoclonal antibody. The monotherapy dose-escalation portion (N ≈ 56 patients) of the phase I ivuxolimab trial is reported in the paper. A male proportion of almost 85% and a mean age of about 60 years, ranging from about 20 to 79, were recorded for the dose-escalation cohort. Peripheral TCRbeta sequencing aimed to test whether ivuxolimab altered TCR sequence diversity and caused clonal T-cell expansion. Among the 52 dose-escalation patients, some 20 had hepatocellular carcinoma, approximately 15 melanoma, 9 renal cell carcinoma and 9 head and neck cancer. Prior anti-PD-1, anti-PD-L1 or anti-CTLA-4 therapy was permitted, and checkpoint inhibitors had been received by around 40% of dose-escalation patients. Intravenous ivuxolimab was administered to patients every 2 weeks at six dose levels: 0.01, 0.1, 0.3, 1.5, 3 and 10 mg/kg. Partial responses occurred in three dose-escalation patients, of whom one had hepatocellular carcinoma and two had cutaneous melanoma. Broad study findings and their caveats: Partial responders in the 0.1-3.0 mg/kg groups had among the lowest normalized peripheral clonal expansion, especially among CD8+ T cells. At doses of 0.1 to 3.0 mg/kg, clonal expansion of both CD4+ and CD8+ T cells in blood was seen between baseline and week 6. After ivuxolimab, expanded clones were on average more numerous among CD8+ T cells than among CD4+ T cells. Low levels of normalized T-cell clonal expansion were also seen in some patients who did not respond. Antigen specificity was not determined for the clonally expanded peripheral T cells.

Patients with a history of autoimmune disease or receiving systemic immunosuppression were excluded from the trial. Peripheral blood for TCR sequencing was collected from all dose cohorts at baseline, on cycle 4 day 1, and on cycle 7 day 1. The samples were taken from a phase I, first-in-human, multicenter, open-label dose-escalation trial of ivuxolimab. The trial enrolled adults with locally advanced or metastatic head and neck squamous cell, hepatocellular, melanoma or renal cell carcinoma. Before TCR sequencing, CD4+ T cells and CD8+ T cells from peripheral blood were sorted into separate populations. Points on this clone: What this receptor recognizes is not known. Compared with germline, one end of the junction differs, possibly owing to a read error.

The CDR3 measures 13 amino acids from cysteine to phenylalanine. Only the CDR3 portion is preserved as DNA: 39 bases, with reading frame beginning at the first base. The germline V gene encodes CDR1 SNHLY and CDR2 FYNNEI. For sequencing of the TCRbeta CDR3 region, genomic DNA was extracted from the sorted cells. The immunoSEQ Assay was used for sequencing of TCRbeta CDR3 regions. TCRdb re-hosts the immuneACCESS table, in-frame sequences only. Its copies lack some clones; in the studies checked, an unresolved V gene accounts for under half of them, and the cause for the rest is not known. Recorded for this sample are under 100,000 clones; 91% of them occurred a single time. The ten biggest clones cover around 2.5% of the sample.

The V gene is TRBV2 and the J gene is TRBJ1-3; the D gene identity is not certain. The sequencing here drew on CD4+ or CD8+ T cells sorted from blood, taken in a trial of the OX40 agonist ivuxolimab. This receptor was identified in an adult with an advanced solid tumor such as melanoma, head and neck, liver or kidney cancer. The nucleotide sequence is TGTGCCAGCAGCGAAGGGTCAGGAAACACCATATATTTT. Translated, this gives CASSEGSGNTIYF.